This is a list of T cell receptor beta chains from one sample in a study of blood T cell repertoires in COVID-19. Some clones are missing from TCRdb's copy, which holds only in-frame ones; the method was immunoSEQ multiplex PCR. The data contain more than 60,000 clones, approximately 90% of them singletons. The source material was peripheral blood. These receptor sequences come from a woman older than 75 with active or convalescent COVID-19. CDR3s include the opening cysteine and the closing phenylalanine or tryptophan. D genes are given only for firm matches. Part of the rows lack a size; the others show once, few, many or a class for expanded clones.

TRBD2 | TRBJ2-2 | TRBV13 | . | TGTGCCAGCAGCTATCTAGCGGGAGGGCCCCCCGGGGAGCTGTTTTTT | CASSYLAGGPPGELFF
TRBD2 | TRBJ2-1 | TRBV7-2 | . | TGTGCCAGCAACCAAGTGGGAGGGCGCCTCTACAATGAGCAGTTCTTC | CASNQVGGRLYNEQFF
TRBD2 | TRBJ2-3 | TRBV7-9 | once | TGTGCCAGCAGCTCCCTCGGGGGGAGGGACTACACAGATACGCAGTATTTT | CASSSLGGRDYTDTQYF
. | TRBJ2-7 | TRBV7-9 | . | TGTGCCAGCAGCTTTGATAGCTCATACGAGCAGTACTTC | CASSFDSSYEQYF
TRBD2 | TRBJ2-7 | TRBV13 | once | TGTGCCAGCAGCTCCCTTCGTCGGCCCCTAGCGGGGGGGCCTGACGAGCAGTACTTC | CASSSLRRPLAGGPDEQYF
TRBD1 | TRBJ2-2 | TRBV5-1 | . | TGCGCCAGCAGCCGGGGGACAGGGGACACCGGGGAGCTGTTTTTT | CASSRGTGDTGELFF
. | TRBJ2-7 | TRBV27 | once | TGTGCCAGCAGTTTATCGATAGCAGGGTCCTACGAGCAGTACTTC | CASSLSIAGSYEQYF
TRBD1 | TRBJ1-2 | TRBV28 | . | TGTGCCAGCACCATGGCCGGGACAGGGGGCTATGGCTACACCTTC | CASTMAGTGGYGYTF
. | TRBJ1-3 | TRBV3-1/TRBV3-2 | . | TGTGCCAGCAGGCCTACAGCGACTATCTCTGGAAACACCATATATTTT | CASRPTATISGNTIYF
. | TRBJ2-1 | TRBV18 | . | TGTGCCAGCTCACCCGGATCTAGCGCCCTCTCCTACAATGAGCAGTTCTTC | CASSPGSSALSYNEQFF
. | TRBJ1-5 | TRBV3-1/TRBV3-2 | few | TGTGCCAGCAGCCTTTCTACAGGAAGTCAGCCCCAGCATTTT | CASSLSTGSQPQHF
. | TRBJ2-7 | TRBV15 | . | TGTGCCACCAGCAGAGATTACCGCATTGGGTCTGGCAGGCTCTCCTACGAGCAGTACTTC | CATSRDYRIGSGRLSYEQYF
. | TRBJ2-5 | TRBV20-1 | once | TGCAGTGCTATAGTAAAGACCCAGTACTTC | CSAIVKTQYF
TRBD1 | TRBJ1-1 | TRBV19 | few | TGTGCCAGTAGTCCGGGGACAGGGGCGGGAACTGAAGCTTTCTTT | CASSPGTGAGTEAFF
TRBD2 | TRBJ2-7 | TRBV10-2 | . | TGCGCCAGCAGTGGGGGACTAGCGGGAGTCGGTTACGAGCAGTACTTC | CASSGGLAGVGYEQYF
. | TRBJ2-3 | TRBV5-5 | . | TGTGCCAGCAGCGCGCCTCCGGGTCTCTTACAGTATTTT | CASSAPPGLLQYF